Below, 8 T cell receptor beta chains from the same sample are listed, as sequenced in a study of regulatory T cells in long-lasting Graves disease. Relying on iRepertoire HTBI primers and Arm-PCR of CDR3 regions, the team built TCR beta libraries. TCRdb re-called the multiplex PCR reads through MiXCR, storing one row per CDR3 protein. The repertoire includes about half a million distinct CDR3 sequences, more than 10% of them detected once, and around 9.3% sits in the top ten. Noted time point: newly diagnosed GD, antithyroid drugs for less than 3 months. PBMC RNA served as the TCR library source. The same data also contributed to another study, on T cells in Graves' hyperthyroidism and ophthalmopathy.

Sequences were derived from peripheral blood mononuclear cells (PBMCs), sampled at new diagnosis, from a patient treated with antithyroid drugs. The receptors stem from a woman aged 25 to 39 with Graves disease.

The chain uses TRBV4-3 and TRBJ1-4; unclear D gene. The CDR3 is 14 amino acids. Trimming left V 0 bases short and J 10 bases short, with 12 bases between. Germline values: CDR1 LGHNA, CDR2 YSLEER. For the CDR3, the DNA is TGCGCCAGCAGCCAAGAACCGGGTCTTGTAAAACTGTTTTTT. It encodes CASSQEPGLVKLFF.

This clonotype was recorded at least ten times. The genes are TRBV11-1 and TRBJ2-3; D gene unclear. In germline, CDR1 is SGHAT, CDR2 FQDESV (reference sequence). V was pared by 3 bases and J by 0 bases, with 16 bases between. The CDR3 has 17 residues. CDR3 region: CASSFLATVPSTDTQYF. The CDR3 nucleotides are TGTGCCAGCAGCTTCCTCGCCACCGTTCCGAGCACAGATACGCAGTATTTT.

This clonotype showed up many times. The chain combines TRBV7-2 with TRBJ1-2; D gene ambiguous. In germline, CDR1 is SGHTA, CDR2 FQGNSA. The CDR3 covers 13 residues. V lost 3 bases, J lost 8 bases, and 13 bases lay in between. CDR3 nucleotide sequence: TGTGCCAGCAGCTTCTATCTGGATCTCGGCTACACCTTC. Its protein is CASSFYLDLGYTF.

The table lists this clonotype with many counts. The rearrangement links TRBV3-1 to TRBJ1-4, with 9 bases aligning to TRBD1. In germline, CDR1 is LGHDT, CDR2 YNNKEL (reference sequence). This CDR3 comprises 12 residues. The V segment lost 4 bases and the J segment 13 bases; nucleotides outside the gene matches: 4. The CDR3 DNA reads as TGTGCCAGCAGCCCCGGGACAGGGTTACTGTTTTTT. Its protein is CASSPGTGLLFF.

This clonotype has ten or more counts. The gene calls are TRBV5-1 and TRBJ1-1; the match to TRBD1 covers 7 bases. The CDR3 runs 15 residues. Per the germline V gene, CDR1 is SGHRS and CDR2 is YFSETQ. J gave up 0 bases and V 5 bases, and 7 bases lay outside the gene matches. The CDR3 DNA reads TGCGCCAGCAGTCGGACAGGAGCCCTGAACACTGAAGCTTTCTTT. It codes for CASSRTGALNTEAFF.

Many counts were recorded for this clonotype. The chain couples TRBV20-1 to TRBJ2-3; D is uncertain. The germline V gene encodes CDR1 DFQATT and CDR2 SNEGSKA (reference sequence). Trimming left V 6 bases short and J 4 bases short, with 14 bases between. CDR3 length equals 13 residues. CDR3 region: CSASTDFSDTQYF. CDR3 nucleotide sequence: TGCAGTGCCAGCACCGACTTTTCAGATACGCAGTATTTT.

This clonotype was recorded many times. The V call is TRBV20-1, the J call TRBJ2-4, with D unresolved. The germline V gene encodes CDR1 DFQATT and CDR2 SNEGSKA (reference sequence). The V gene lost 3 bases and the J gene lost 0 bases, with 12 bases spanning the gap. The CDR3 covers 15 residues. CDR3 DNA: TGCAGTGCTAGCGGCCGCAAGGTAGCCAAAAACATTCAGTACTTC. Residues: CSASGRKVAKNIQYF.

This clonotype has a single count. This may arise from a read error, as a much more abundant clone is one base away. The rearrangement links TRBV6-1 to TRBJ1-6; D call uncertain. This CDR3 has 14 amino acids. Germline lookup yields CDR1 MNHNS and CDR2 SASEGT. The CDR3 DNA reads TGTGCCAGCAGTCCTCTTTTACGGGATTCACCCCCCCACTTT. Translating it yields CASSPLLRDSPPHF.